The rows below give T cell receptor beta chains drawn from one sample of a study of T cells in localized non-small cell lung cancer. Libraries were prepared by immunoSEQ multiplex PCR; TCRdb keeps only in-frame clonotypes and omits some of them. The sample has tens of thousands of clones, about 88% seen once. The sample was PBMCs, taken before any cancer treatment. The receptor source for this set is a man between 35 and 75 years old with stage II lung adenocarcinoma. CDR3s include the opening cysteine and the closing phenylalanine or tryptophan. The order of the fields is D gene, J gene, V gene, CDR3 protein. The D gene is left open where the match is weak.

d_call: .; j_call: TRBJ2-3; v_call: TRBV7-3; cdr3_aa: CASSLGGAGDTQYF
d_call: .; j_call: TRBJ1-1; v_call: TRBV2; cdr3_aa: CASSELQAMMNTEAFF
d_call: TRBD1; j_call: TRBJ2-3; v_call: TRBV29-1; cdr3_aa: CSVQWDRASTDTQYF
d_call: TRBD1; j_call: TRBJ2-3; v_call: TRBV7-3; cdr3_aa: CASSLGDREVSDTQYF
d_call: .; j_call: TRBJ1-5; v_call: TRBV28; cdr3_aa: CASRPGTSNQPQHF
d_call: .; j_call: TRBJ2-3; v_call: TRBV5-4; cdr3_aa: CASSPSRNTDTQYF
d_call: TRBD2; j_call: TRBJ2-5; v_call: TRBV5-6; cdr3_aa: CASSAGTSVRETQYF
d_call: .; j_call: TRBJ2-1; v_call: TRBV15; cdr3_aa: CATSRDREMPVGEQFF
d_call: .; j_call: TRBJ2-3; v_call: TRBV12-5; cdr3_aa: CASVRLAVTDTQYF
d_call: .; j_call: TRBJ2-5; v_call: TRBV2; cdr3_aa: CASSEAQLRAEETQYF
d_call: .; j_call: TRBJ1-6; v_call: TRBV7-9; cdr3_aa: CASSSEARGSPLHF
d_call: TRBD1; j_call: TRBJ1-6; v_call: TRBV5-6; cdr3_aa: CASSLRQGDSPLHF
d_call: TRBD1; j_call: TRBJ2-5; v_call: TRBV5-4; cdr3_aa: CASSTDPGTGGIGTQYF
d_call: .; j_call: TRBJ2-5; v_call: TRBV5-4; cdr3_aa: CASSPRQAETQYF
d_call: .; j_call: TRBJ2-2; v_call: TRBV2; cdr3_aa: CASRTAWRGELFF
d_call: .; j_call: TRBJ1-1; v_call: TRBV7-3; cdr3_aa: CASGRGRNTEAFF
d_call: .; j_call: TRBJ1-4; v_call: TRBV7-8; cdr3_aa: CASSPRVSGANEKLFF
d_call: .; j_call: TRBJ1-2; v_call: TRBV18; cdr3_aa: CASSPLGRRDGYTF
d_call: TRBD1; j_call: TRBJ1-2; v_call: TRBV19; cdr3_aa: CASGGQYVYGYTF
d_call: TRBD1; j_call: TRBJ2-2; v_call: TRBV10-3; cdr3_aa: CAISGTGTDNTGELFF
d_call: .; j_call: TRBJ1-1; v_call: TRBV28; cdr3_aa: CASSSLSTESPEAFF
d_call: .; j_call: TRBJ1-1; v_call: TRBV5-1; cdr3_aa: CASSFGPNTEAFF
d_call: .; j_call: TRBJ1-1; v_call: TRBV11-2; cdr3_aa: CASSLVGGWVVGTEAFF
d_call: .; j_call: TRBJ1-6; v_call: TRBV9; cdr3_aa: CASSVDRDVFNSPLHF
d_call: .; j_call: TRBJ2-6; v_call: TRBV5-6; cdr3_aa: CASSFGTSGANVLTF
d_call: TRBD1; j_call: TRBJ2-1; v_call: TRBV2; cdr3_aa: CASSDSRGQAEGTRDNEQFF
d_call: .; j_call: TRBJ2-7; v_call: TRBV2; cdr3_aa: CASSESSYASYEQYF
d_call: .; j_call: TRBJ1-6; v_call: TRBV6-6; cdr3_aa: CASGSGGNYNSPLHF
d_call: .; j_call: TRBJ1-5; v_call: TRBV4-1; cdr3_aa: CASSQKPPGVDNQPQHF